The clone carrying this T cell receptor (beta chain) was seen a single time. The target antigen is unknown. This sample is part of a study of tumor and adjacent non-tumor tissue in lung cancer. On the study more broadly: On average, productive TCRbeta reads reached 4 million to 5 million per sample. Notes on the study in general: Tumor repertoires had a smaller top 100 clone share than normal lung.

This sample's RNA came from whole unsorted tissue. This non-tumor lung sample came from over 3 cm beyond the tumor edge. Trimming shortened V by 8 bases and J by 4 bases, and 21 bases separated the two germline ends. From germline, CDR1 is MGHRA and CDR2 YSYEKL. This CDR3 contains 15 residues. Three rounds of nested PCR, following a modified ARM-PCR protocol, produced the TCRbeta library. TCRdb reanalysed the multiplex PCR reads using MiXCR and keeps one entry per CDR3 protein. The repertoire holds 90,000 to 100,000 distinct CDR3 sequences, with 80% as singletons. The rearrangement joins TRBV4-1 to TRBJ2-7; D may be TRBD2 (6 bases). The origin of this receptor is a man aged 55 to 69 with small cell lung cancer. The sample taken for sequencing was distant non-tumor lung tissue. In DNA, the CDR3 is TGCGCCAGCTACCAAGATATCGCGGGGCCGTACGAGCAGTACTTC. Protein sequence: CASYQDIAGPYEQYF.